This record concerns one T cell receptor (beta chain) sequence. The antigen is not known. This entry comes from a study of OX40 agonist ivuxolimab in advanced cancers. Study results and limitations: With doses of 0.1-3.0 mg/kg, partial responders showed among the lowest clonal expansion.

Germline V gene sequence: CDR1 SGHNT, CDR2 YENEEA. This CDR3 region has 15 residues. V shed 1 base and J shed 2 bases, with 10 bases lying between them. Method: immunoSEQ multiplex PCR; TCRdb's copy keeps in-frame clones and lacks some. The sample yields tens of thousands of clones, 91% seen once. The input for sequencing was CD4+ or CD8+ T cells sorted from blood, taken in a trial of the OX40 agonist ivuxolimab. The rearrangement uses TRBV11-3 and TRBJ2-3, with D perhaps being TRBD1 or TRBD2 (6 bases each). The TCR comes from an adult with an advanced solid tumor such as melanoma, head and neck, liver or kidney cancer. CDR3 loop: CASSLGGAFTDTQYF. CDR3 nucleotide sequence: TGTGCCAGCAGCTTAGGGGGGGCTTTCACAGATACGCAGTATTTT.